These 12 T cell receptor beta chains were all obtained from the same sample, sequenced in a study of human T cells and chemical hapten exposure (dated by TCRdb to about 2021). The time point label of this sample denotes: patch test 1, 2 weeks after DPC sensitization. The sample's treatment or condition label, decoded: therapeutic diphenylcyclopropenone sensitization with weekly scalp DPC. Receptors were amplified or captured by RACE. Sequenced on a NextSeq 500. Starting from the raw public reads, TCRdb applied fastp trimming at Q25, assembled clones with MiXCR and retained in-frame beta chains. Under each unique CDR3 protein, matching rows form one entry showing the most common genes and DNA. Counted in this sample were approximately 400,000 distinct CDR3 sequences; roughly 4.8% of them appeared once. In total, the top ten clones hold approximately 2.3% of the sample. The material sequenced was whole blood, taken in connection with sensitization to the hapten diphenylcyclopropenone (DPC). The receptors stem from a woman between 45 and 60 years old with alopecia areata. Some clones in this sample may be carry-over from other donors' samples.

This clonotype was detected only once. V gene TRBV6-5 combines with J gene TRBJ2-2; 8 positions agree with TRBD1. This CDR3 has 15 residues. CDR1 is MNHEY and CDR2 is SVGAGI in the germline V gene. Germline trimming cut 6 bases from V and 6 bases from J; bases unmatched to any gene: 9. CDR3 DNA sequence: TGTGCCAGCAGCCGAGGACAGGGTGGTCCCGGGGAGCTGTTTTTT. Its protein product is CASSRGQGGPGELFF.

This clonotype came up many times. The gene calls are TRBV9 and TRBJ2-2, with TRBD1 identical over 7 bases. The CDR3 is made up of 18 amino acids. The junction had 13 bases not matched to a gene; V was cut back by 4 bases and J by 1 base. Germline CDR1 reads SGDLS; CDR2 reads YYNGEE. DNA of the CDR3: TGTGCCAGCAGCCCACAGGGGCGGCTCCTACTGAACACCGGGGAGCTGTTTTTT. Amino acid sequence: CASSPQGRLLLNTGELFF.

This clonotype was counted between two and nine times. The CDR3, as DNA: TGTGCCATCATGTCGGGGGGCGAGCAGTACTTC. This sequence encodes CAIMSGGEQYF. The rearrangement uses TRBV10-3 and TRBJ2-7; 7 positions match TRBD2. J was trimmed by 6 bases and V by 7 bases; bases with no gene match: 3. The V gene's germline CDR1 is ENHRY and CDR2 SYGVKD. The CDR3 has 11 residues.

The chain combines TRBV7-2 with TRBJ2-3; D not resolved. CDR3 size: 11 residues. Germline CDR1 and CDR2: SGHTA and FQGNSA. With 6 bases removed from V and 7 bases from J, the gap between germline ends came to 8 bases. CDR3 protein: CASSRLNTQYF. In DNA, the CDR3 is TGTGCCAGCAGTCGCCTTAATACGCAGTATTTT.

Comment on this clonotype: A much larger clone differs from this one at a single base, so this may be a read error. The chain links TRBV19 to TRBJ1-2, with a possible D match to TRBD1 (5 bases). CDR1 LNHDA and CDR2 SQIVND come from the germline V gene (reference sequence). The V end lost 5 bases, the J end lost 4 bases, and 11 bases lay between the germline ends. The CDR3 is 13 residues long. The CDR3 spells CASSVGEPYGYTF. Here the CDR3 DNA reads TGTGCCAGTAGTGTGGGGGAACCCTATGGCTACACCTTC.

The CDR3 coding sequence is TGTGCCAGTAGTACCGGGACAGGGGTGACAGATACGCAGTATTTT. Its translation is CASSTGTGVTDTQYF. V gene TRBV19 combines with J gene TRBJ2-3; 10 bases map to TRBD1. This CDR3 has 15 residues. The V gene end was trimmed by 4 bases and the J gene end by 3 bases; junction bases not matched to a gene: 4. CDR1 is LNHDA, CDR2 SQIVND, per germline (reference sequence).

This clonotype was recorded at least ten times. The DNA of the CDR3 is TGCAGTGTGTCTTCGGGAGATCAGCCCCAGCATTTT. Amino acid sequence: CSVSSGDQPQHF. The rearrangement links TRBV20-1 to TRBJ1-5; D unresolved. The CDR3 runs 12 residues. CDR1 and CDR2 from the germline V gene are DFQATT and SNEGSKA (reference sequence). V lost 7 bases and J 5 bases, leaving 12 bases between the germline ends.

V and J are TRBV7-2 and TRBJ2-6; perhaps D is TRBD1 or TRBD2 (5 bases each). This CDR3 region has 13 residues. Looked up from germline, CDR1 is SGHTA and CDR2 is FQGNSA. The V end was cut by 3 bases, the J end by 8 bases, with 8 bases between. CDR3 DNA sequence: TGTGCCAGCAGCTTGGGGGTTACCAACGTCCTGACTTTC. Residues: CASSLGVTNVLTF.

This clonotype was recorded at least ten times. The chain joins TRBV7-2 to TRBJ2-3, with 13 bases aligning to TRBD2. The CDR3 spans 18 residues. CDR1 SGHTA and CDR2 FQGNSA come from the germline V gene. Trimming removed 1 base from V and 3 bases from J; junction bases left unmatched: 7. Here the CDR3 DNA reads TGTGCCAGCAGCTTAGTATCACTAGCGGGGGGGCCGACAGATACGCAGTATTTT. As protein: CASSLVSLAGGPTDTQYF.

This clonotype showed up many times. The V gene is TRBV7-2, the J gene TRBJ2-7; weak D call: TRBD2 (5 bases). The length of the CDR3 is 12 residues. Trimming pared 2 bases from V and 7 bases from J, leaving 9 bases between. The V gene's germline CDR1 is SGHTA and CDR2 FQGNSA. In DNA form, the CDR3 reads TGTGCCAGCAGCTTATTCCCGGGGGAGCAGTACTTC. This sequence encodes CASSLFPGEQYF.

This clonotype was picked up a small number of times. CDR3 DNA sequence: TGCAGCGCCTCCGGGACACCCGGTAATGAGCAGTTCTTC. As protein: CSASGTPGNEQFF. The rearrangement links TRBV29-1 to TRBJ2-1, with D perhaps matching TRBD1 (6 bases). Trimming removed 7 bases from V and 7 bases from J, with 17 bases in between. CDR3 length equals 13 residues. Looked up from germline, CDR1 is SQVTM and CDR2 is ANQGSEA.

This clonotype has at least ten counts. V is TRBV3-1 and J is TRBJ2-3; 13 bases agree with TRBD2. The CDR3 extends over 17 amino acids. With V trimmed by 1 base and J by 4 bases, 5 bases remained unmatched. Per the germline V gene, CDR1 is LGHDT and CDR2 is YNNKEL (reference sequence). CDR3 amino acids: CASSQVTSGGAADTQYF. The CDR3 region has the DNA TGTGCCAGCAGCCAAGTTACTAGCGGGGGGGCGGCAGATACGCAGTATTTT.